Below are 2 T cell receptor beta chains sequenced from a single sample in a study of cytomegalovirus exposure and HLA in healthy donors. PCR employed 60 Vbeta and 13 Jbeta primers. Profiling relied on immunoSEQ multiplex PCR, and the TCRdb table lists in-frame clones only, not all of them. This table holds about 180,000 clones, around four fifths found once. Sequencing used PBMCs. These receptors originate from a boy aged 2 to 10 in good health and CMV-seronegative.

This clone was detected only a few times. The V call is TRBV27, the J call TRBJ2-3; no firm D call. Germline values: CDR1 MNHEY, CDR2 SMNVEV (reference sequence). V was clipped by 5 bases and J by 0 bases, with 9 bases between them. The CDR3 consists of 14 residues. The CDR3 reads CASSVPSSTDTQYF. Here the CDR3 DNA reads TGTGCCAGCAGTGTCCCTTCTAGCACAGATACGCAGTATTTT.

This clone has only a few counts. The chain uses TRBV5-4 and TRBJ1-6; possibly TRBD1 for D (5 bases). Germline assignment: CDR1 SGHNT and CDR2 YYREEE (reference sequence). V lost 2 bases, J lost 7 bases, and 13 bases lay in between. The CDR3 contains 15 residues. The CDR3 region has the DNA TGTGCCAGCAGCTTCCAGGGTCGGGTAAATTCACCCCTCCACTTT. The encoded protein is CASSFQGRVNSPLHF.